This T cell receptor (beta chain) came from a study of shared clonotypes between healthy human individuals. The germline V and J ends were trimmed by 0 bases and 4 bases, with 8 bases remaining between them. The CDR3 is 13 amino acids. Germline V CDR1 and CDR2: SGHRS, YFSETQ. Profiled with immunoSEQ multiplex PCR; TCRdb holds only in-frame clones, not every one. The sample contains approximately 480,000 clones, about 80% of which appear only once. The source is a woman in her thirties or forties in good health. Some clones in this sample may be carry-over from other donors' samples. The sequencing sample was made of PBMCs. J is TRBJ2-7 and V is TRBV5-1, with D unresolved. The CDR3 region is CASSLVPGYEQYF. In DNA, the CDR3 is TGCGCCAGCAGCTTGGTTCCCGGGTACGAGCAGTACTTC.